This TCR beta chain was documented in a study of blood T cell repertoires in COVID-19. V lost 7 bases, J lost 2 bases, and 17 bases lay in between. This CDR3 has 16 residues. The V gene's germline CDR1 is LNHDA and CDR2 SQIVND (reference sequence). The authors' processing: The authors estimated nucleated cell counts from reference gene primer amplification. Clones were sequenced by immunoSEQ multiplex PCR, and TCRdb holds only the in-frame ones, with some missing. D and trimming were read from the DNA, whereas the V and J calls and clone size are those reported in that table. Of about 190,000 clones listed, over 75% are singletons.

The chain employs TRBV19 and TRBJ2-2; a weak D match, TRBD1 (6 bases). The sample was peripheral blood. The clonotype comes from a man aged 50-60 years who had recovered from COVID-19. CDR3 bases: TGTGCCAGTAACAATATGGACAGTGGAAACACCGGGGAGCTGTTTTTT. Its translation: CASNNMDSGNTGELFF.